Below, 14 T cell receptor beta chains from the same sample are listed, as sequenced in a study of yellow fever vaccine responses in identical twins. TCRdb re-analysed the RT-PCR reads in MiXCR, keeping a single row per CDR3 protein. The table lists tens of thousands of distinct CDR3 sequences, 77% of them singletons. The input for sequencing was T cells from blood (PBMCs), unsorted or a sorted subset (not recorded which), taken before or after yellow fever vaccination (not recorded which). Receptor source: a woman between 18 and 29 years old who received the yellow fever vaccine.

The chain carries TRBV5-5 and TRBJ2-3, with D possibly TRBD2 on 5 matching bases. The CDR3 loop spans 12 amino acids. The germline gives CDR1 SGHKS, CDR2 YYEKEE (reference sequence). The V end was cut by 4 bases, the J end by 5 bases, with 8 bases between. Here the CDR3 reads CASSLLGDTQYF. CDR3 DNA: TGTGCCAGCAGCCTACTAGGAGATACGCAGTATTTT.

This chain links TRBV2 with TRBJ2-5; the D is unclear. Trimming cost V 10 bases and J 4 bases, with 16 bases left between them. From germline, CDR1 is SNHLY and CDR2 FYNNEI. The CDR3 loop spans 13 amino acids. This CDR3 is CANSRFLRETQYF. Here the CDR3 DNA reads TGTGCCAACAGCCGATTTCTTCGAGAGACCCAGTACTTC. The full variable domain, rest sourced from reference TRBV2 and TRBJ2-5, is EPEVTQTPSHQVTQMGQEVILRCVPISNHLYFYWYRQILGQKVEFLVSFYNNEISEKSEIFDDQFSVERPDGSNFTLKIRSTKLEDSAMYFCANSRFLRETQYFGPGTRLLVL.

J is TRBJ2-5 and V is TRBV29-1; a possible D gene is TRBD1 (6 bases). The germline V gene encodes CDR1 SQVTM and CDR2 ANQGSEA. The CDR3 covers 11 residues. Trimming stripped 6 bases from V and 5 bases from J, with 10 bases between. The CDR3 region has the DNA TGCAGCGTCCGGGACAAGGAGACCCAGTACTTC. Its protein product is CSVRDKETQYF.

The CDR3 spells CASSLGGGMNTEAFF. The CDR3, as DNA: TGCGCCAGCAGCTTGGGCGGGGGCATGAACACTGAAGCTTTCTTT. The rearrangement joins TRBV5-1 to TRBJ1-1; weak D call: TRBD1 (6 bases). Looked up from germline, CDR1 is SGHRS and CDR2 is YFSETQ. The CDR3 has 15 amino acids. The V end lost 0 bases, the J end lost 0 bases, and 9 bases lay between the germline ends.

This clonotype was observed a single time. V is TRBV11-3 and J is TRBJ1-1, with D possibly TRBD1 on 6 matching bases. Germline V gene data show CDR1 as SGHNT and CDR2 as YENEEA. V was cut by 0 bases and J by 3 bases, with 11 bases left in between. CDR3 size: 15 residues. The CDR3 region is CASSLDPGVYTEAFF. The CDR3 DNA follows: TGTGCCAGCAGCTTAGATCCAGGGGTTTACACTGAAGCTTTCTTT. Based on the CDR3 plus reference TRBV11-3 and TRBJ1-1, the full variable domain is EAGVVQSPRYKIIEKKQPVAFWCNPISGHNTLYWYLQNLGQGPELLIRYENEEAVDDSQLPKDRFSAERLKGVDSTLKIQPAELGDSAVYLCASSLDPGVYTEAFFGQGTRLTVV.

The CDR3 reads CASSQGQGSRQPQHF. CDR3 DNA: TGTGCCAGCAGCCAAGGGCAGGGAAGCCGTCAGCCCCAGCATTTT. The chain links TRBV3-1 to TRBJ1-5; D is possibly TRBD1 (5 bases). V was trimmed by 1 base and J by 6 bases, leaving 13 bases between them. Germline V gene sequence: CDR1 LGHDT, CDR2 YNNKEL (reference sequence). CDR3 length: 15 residues.

This clonotype has more than one count but fewer than ten. The rearrangement joins TRBV2 to TRBJ1-1, with a tentative D call TRBD1 (6 bases). The V end was cut by 4 bases, the J end by 0 bases, with 9 bases between. From germline, CDR1 is SNHLY and CDR2 FYNNEI. The CDR3 sequence is 14 residues long. The CDR3 reads CASSGGHMNTEAFF. CDR3 DNA: TGTGCCAGCAGTGGGGGACACATGAACACTGAAGCTTTCTTT.

The CDR3 is CASSLDIEFQNIQYF. The DNA of the CDR3 is TGTGCCAGCAGCTTAGATATTGAGTTCCAAAACATTCAGTACTTC. The chain links TRBV11-2 to TRBJ2-4; D uncertain. The CDR3 has 15 residues. The germline V and J ends were trimmed by 0 bases and 5 bases, with 11 bases remaining between them. Germline V gene data show CDR1 as SGHAT and CDR2 as FQNNGV.

The chain carries TRBV27 and TRBJ2-1; D unresolved. The germline gives CDR1 MNHEY, CDR2 SMNVEV (reference sequence). V dropped 10 bases and J dropped 10 bases, with 8 bases sitting between them. This CDR3 is 9 amino acids long. The CDR3 bases are TGTGCCAACCCGTTAGAGCAGTTCTTC. Its translation: CANPLEQFF.

This clonotype came up a few times. The DNA of the CDR3 is TGCAGCGTTGAGACAGGGGGCTCCTATGGCTACACCTTC. This encodes CSVETGGSYGYTF. The chain carries TRBV29-1 and TRBJ1-2, with 10 bases aligning to TRBD1. Germline values: CDR1 SQVTM, CDR2 ANQGSEA. CDR3 length: 13 amino acids. The junction had 2 bases not matched to a gene; V was cut back by 3 bases and J by 4 bases.

This chain joins TRBV5-5 and TRBJ2-2, with 7 bases fitting TRBD2. This CDR3 is 13 amino acids long. J gave up 7 bases and V 3 bases, and 3 bases lay outside the gene matches. Germline values: CDR1 SGHKS, CDR2 YYEKEE (reference sequence). The CDR3 here is CASSWEGIGELFF. CDR3 sequence (DNA): TGTGCCAGCAGCTGGGAGGGTATCGGGGAGCTGTTTTTT.

The V gene is TRBV28, the J gene TRBJ2-1, with 9 bases aligning to TRBD2. V lost 6 bases, J lost 4 bases, and 10 bases stayed unmatched. CDR1 MDHEN and CDR2 SYDVKM come from the germline V gene. The CDR3 runs 16 residues. The CDR3 region has the DNA TGTGCCAGCAGCCCACCGCCGGGACTAGCTTACAATGAGCAGTTCTTC. This sequence encodes CASSPPPGLAYNEQFF.

The gene calls are TRBV20-1 and TRBJ2-1; 9 bases are a match to TRBD2. V was pared by 2 bases and J by 7 bases, with 3 bases of the junction left unmatched. The CDR3 loop spans 13 amino acids. The V gene's germline CDR1 is DFQATT and CDR2 SNEGSKA (reference sequence). CDR3 DNA: TGCAGTGCTAGACAGCGGGGGGCAAATGAGCAGTTCTTC. Translation gives CSARQRGANEQFF.

The chain has TRBV4-2 and TRBJ1-5, with D possibly being TRBD1 (5 bases). This CDR3 has 20 amino acids. Germline V gene data show CDR1 as LGHNA and CDR2 as YNFKEQ. Between the trimmed V and J ends, which lost 1 base and 1 base, there was a span of 23 bases. The CDR3 loop is CASSQGGGGFPYMSNQPQHF. The CDR3 nucleotides read TGTGCCAGCAGCCAAGGGGGCGGGGGATTCCCTTATATGAGCAATCAGCCCCAGCATTTT.